This T cell receptor (beta chain) was sequenced in a study of cytomegalovirus exposure and HLA in healthy donors (dated by TCRdb to 2015 to 2018). At the level of the whole study: An earlier analysis of 587 of the donors reported about 290 Gb of sequence data and approximately 110 million unique TCR beta sequences from about 200 million T cells. Around 320 gigabases of sequencing data and roughly 90 million unique TCR sequences were included in an early release covering about 700 HLA-typed donors. The genetic ancestry cluster associated with self-reported Caucasian donors included around four fifths of the approximately 430 genotyped donors. The study aimed to test whether signatures of past pathogen exposure could be identified by cataloging public T cell receptors. Using immunosequencing, the study profiled T cell repertoires from some 670 subjects and related those repertoires to cytomegalovirus serostatus. A separate validation cohort of over 95 different subjects was used in addition to the roughly 720-subject first cohort. The study combined high-throughput TCR immunosequencing, statistical association of individual TCRs with disease status, and machine learning to predict cytomegalovirus infection status. A later analysis re-analyzed previously published TCR beta repertoires from several hundred donors and added high-resolution HLA genotyping to study TCR occurrence patterns. The later analysis used no new phenotypic data to find candidate immune exposures, relying instead on TCR beta sequences and their occurrence across donors. In an earlier analysis of roughly 600 of the donors, high-throughput TCR beta sequencing was used to judge whether each TCR beta V gene segment behaved as functional or pseudogenic. Alongside the repertoire data, information on donor age, sex, ethnicity and CMV serostatus was compiled. A later genetic analysis took genome-wide SNP genotypes for about three fifths of the 666 donors and used that subset as a discovery cohort. Every discovery cohort repertoire had been produced on one sequencing platform. HLA typing included class I and class II loci at four-digit resolution. Typing coverage differed by locus: A, B, C, DRB1 and DQB1 were typed in about 620-630 donors, DQA1 in about 550, DPA1 in approximately 610, and DPB1 in just under 490. About 5 DR-DQ haplotypes were handled as single units for association and clustering, since linkage in the cohort was strong. On average, about 240,000 unique TCR beta nucleotide sequences were sequenced per donor among 398 genotyped donors of the cohort, with 15% to 20% of those sequences being non-productive. Study-wide conclusions, independent of this receptor: A later analysis found that most CMV-associated TCR beta chains appeared HLA-restricted, with HLA associations seemingly driven largely by CMV exposure. Some IMGT-functional V segments, including TRBV6-2 and TRBV6-3, could not be distinguished by the 87-base-pair reads and were therefore excluded. Presence/absence analyses assumed roughly uniform sequencing depth across donors, an assumption that may not hold. Correlated functional status among segregating V segments might be attributable to linkage disequilibrium, but an unknown experimental factor could not be ruled out. While some public TCRs were present in many individuals, most TCR sequences turned up only very rarely across donors. For the cohort, immune exposure information was limited to CMV serostatus. A later genetic analysis reported fewer N-insertions in productive TCRs among donors in an Asian-associated ancestry cluster than the approximately 670-donor mean. A later analysis reported that several top co-occurrence clusters appeared linked to parvovirus B19, influenza, CMV and Epstein-Barr virus. Because counts were too low, roughly 16 rarely observed V segments, including chromosome 9 orphons, were excluded from the earlier analysis of several hundred of the donors. The study gave a list of some 150 TCR beta chains associated with cytomegalovirus. A further reported finding was that TCR beta sequences accurately predicted the HLA-A and HLA-B alleles for most subjects in the first cohort. A cluster of highly shared sequence variants was judged likely to represent a technical artifact of the sequencing pipeline. At a false discovery rate of 0.05, a later analysis linked under 20,000 TCR beta sequences to specific HLA alleles. In vitro tests confirmed that a few of the cytomegalovirus-associated TCR beta chains recognize cytomegalovirus antigens. The authors suggested that the approach could potentially be generalized to other disease states and immunological phenotypes. Cytomegalovirus status was reported to be diagnosed by the classifier with high specificity and sensitivity in both the original and validation cohorts. Compared with equally common non-associated chains, HLA-associated TCR beta chains in a later analysis were more clonally expanded and had lower generation probabilities. A later analysis found that TCR association rates varied across HLA loci, with DRB1 alleles showing the most associated TCRs and HLA-C alleles the fewest. Assigning TCR associations to individual alleles was difficult when HLA alleles, especially DR and DQ, strongly co-occurred. A later genetic analysis associated a missense DCLRE1C variant with V-gene and J-gene trimming of TCR beta chains, and an independent cohort replicated the association. Because HLA typing was unavailable for some donors at each locus, only the typed subset was used in association tests. This cohort had only TCR beta chains sequenced, and the lack of alpha or paired-chain data limited which features could be detected. Broadly in line with IMGT annotations, most TCR beta V segments showed up in productive rearrangements about 90% or about 30% of the time in an earlier analysis of under 700 of the donors.

As regards this clone: What antigen it recognizes has not been identified. One base away there is no much larger clone; base qualities are not given.

The CDR1 and CDR2 encoded by the germline V gene are SGHTA and FQGNSA. Spanning cysteine to phenylalanine, the CDR3 consists of 12 amino acids. Only the CDR3 DNA stays, 36 bases, in frame from base 1. The V end loses 2 bases and the J end loses 8 bases, and a stretch of 7 bases separates them. The cohort consisted of 650 to 700 healthy bone marrow donors. Cohort members were all nominally healthy when sampled, although unrecorded immune exposures were likely present. The donor was CMV seronegative and was included in the group of several hundred seronegative cohort members. A peripheral blood sample was provided by each donor, and peripheral blood mononuclear cells were used for TCR beta sequencing. Genomic DNA was extracted from the blood cell samples with the Qiagen DNeasy Blood Extraction Kit. The library relied on the immunoSEQ multiplex PCR assay. For the multiplex PCR, a mixture combining 60 forward primers for TCR Vbeta segments and 13 reverse primers for TCR Jbeta segments was used. Amplification of the CDR3 region of rearranged TCR beta genes was performed with a multiplex PCR assay on genomic DNA. On the Illumina HiSeq System, the amplified TCR beta libraries were sequenced as 87-base-pair reads. The authors processed their data as follows. In a later analysis, 70 million to 95 million unique TCR beta chains were counted across the 500 to 700 repertoires, and approximately 9.9 million of these chains were shared by at least two donors. Raw reads were error-corrected and collapsed into unique sequences with a nearest-neighbor algorithm that merged closely related sequences to remove PCR and sequencing errors. Alignment of CDR3 sequences to IMGT reference sequences was used to assign V, D and J gene segments. For a sequence to be retained, at least a six-nucleotide match to both a V gene segment and a J gene segment was required. A rearrangement counted as productive if the CDR3 had no stop codons and remained in frame with V and J, and every other rearrangement counted as non-productive. Following IMGT convention, CDR3 was defined as the stretch from the second conserved V-encoded cysteine up to the conserved J-encoded phenylalanine. Sequences without an unambiguous match to a single V gene segment were excluded from the earlier analysis of 500 to 700 of the donors. In an earlier analysis of around 600 of the donors, V segments were called functional above 56.7% productive rearrangements and were called segregating when the between-donor standard deviation exceeded 5%. A statistical classification framework was built for diagnosing cytomegalovirus status from the catalog of TCR beta chain sequences. In a later analysis, TCR nucleotide sequences were compared against IMGT/GENE-DB human TR gene sequences so that V and J genes could be assigned. A later analysis assigned CDR3 sequences and most-parsimonious VDJ recombination scenarios with the TCRdist pipeline. In a later analysis, each TCR beta chain was defined by its CDR3 amino acid sequence together with its V-gene family, and reads without a unique V-gene family were excluded. A later analysis removed 500 to 600 highly shared, low-generation-probability nucleotide sequences to deal with suspected cross-contamination and a sequencing artifact. In a later analysis, a clonal expansion index for each public chain was calculated from normalized within-repertoire ranks of inferred template counts. In a later analysis, generation probabilities were computed with a VDJ recombination model fitted to out-of-frame rearrangements, and the resulting probabilities were checked against IGoR. A later analysis scored TCR-TCR, TCR-HLA and TCR-CMV co-occurrence with hypergeometric tests, applying a repertoire-size bias correction to TCR pairs. A later analysis estimated false discovery rates by permuting HLA or CMV assignments 20 times. A later analysis grouped co-occurring TCRs with DBSCAN, adding TCRdist sequence similarity when clustering within HLA-allele-positive subsets. Repertoires with fewer than 30,000 or more than 120,000 public chains, plus five repertoires with anomalous nucleotide sharing, were excluded from co-occurrence clustering. TCRdb took this table from immuneACCESS and kept in-frame rearrangements with V and J called. Such tables lack part of the clones; where checked against another copy, unresolved V genes explain under half of the gap, and the rest is unexplained. V and J calls and clone size are copied from that table; D and trimming were computed from the DNA. The sample table contains some 140,000 clones; only one count was recorded for over 70% of them. The top ten clonotypes cover 1.3% to 1.5% of the sample.

The chain is made from TRBV7-2 and TRBJ2-1; TRBD2 is possibly the D segment (6 matching bases). Sequenced: PBMCs. The TCR originated in a woman in her 40s in good health and CMV-seronegative. The CDR3 loop reads CASSLRGYEQFF. The DNA is as follows: TGTGCCAGCAGCTTACGGGGGTATGAGCAGTTCTTC.